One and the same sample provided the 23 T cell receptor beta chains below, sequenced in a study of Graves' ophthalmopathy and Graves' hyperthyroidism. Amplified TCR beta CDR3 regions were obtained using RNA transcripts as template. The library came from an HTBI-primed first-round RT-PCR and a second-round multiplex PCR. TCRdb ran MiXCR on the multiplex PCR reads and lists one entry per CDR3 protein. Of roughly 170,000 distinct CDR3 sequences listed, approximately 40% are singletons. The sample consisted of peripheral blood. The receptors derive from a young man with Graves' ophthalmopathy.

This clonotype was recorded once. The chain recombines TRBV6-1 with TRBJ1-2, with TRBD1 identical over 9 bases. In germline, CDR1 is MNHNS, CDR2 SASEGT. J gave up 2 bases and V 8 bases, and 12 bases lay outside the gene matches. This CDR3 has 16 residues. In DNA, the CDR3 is TGTGCCAGCTGCAACTACCGGGACAGGGTGAACTATGGCTACACCTTC. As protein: CASCNYRDRVNYGYTF.

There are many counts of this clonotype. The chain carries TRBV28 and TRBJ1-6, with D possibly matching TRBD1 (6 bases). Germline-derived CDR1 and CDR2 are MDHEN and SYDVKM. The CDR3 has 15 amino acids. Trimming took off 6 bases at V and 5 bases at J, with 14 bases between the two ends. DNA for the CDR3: TGTGCCAGCAGCTTCACAGGGTTAGATAATTCACCCCTCCACTTT. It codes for CASSFTGLDNSPLHF.

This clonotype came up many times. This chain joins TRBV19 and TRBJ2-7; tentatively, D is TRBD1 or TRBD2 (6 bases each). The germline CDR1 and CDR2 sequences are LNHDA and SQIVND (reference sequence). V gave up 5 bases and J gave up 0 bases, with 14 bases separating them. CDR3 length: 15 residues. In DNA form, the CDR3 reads TGTGCCAGTAGTGCGGGACACCGAAGCTCCTACGAGCAGTACTTC. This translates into CASSAGHRSSYEQYF.

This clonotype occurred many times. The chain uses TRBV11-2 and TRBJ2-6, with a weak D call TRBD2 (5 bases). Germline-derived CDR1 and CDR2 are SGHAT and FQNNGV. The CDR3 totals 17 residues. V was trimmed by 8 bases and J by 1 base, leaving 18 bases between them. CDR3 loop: CASGMTGSGSGANVLTF. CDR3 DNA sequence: TGTGCCAGCGGCATGACGGGGTCGGGGTCTGGGGCCAACGTCCTGACTTTC.

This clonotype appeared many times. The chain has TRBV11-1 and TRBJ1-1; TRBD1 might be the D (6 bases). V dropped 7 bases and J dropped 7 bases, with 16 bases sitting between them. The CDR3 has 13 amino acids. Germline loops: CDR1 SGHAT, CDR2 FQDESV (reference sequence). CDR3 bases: TGTGCCAGCAACCGACGGACAGATGTTGAAGCTTTCTTT. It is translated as CASNRRTDVEAFF.

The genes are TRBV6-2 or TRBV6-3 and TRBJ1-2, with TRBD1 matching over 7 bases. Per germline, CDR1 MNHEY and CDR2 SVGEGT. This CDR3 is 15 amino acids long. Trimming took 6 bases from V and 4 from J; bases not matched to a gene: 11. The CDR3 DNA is TGTGCCAGCAGCGGCGGCAGGGGGATGGGCTATGGCTACACCTTC. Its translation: CASSGGRGMGYGYTF.

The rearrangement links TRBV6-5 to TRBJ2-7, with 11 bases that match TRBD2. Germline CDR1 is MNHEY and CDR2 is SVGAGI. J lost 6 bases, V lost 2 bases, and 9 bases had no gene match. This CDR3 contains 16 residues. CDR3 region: CASSYASSGRLGEQYF. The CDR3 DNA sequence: TGTGCCAGCAGTTACGCTTCTAGCGGGAGGCTTGGCGAGCAGTACTTC.

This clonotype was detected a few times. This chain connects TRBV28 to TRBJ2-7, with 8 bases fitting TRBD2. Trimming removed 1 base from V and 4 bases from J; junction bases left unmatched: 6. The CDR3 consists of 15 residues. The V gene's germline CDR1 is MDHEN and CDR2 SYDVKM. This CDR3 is CASSLLAGGRYEQYF. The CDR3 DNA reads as TGTGCCAGCAGTTTATTGGCGGGGGGACGATACGAGCAGTACTTC.

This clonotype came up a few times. The CDR3 region has the DNA TGTGCCAGCAGTTTTTACATAGCGGGAGATACGGGCGAGCAGTACTTC. Its protein product is CASSFYIAGDTGEQYF. V is TRBV6-2 or TRBV6-3 and J is TRBJ2-7; TRBD2 matches at 9 bases. This CDR3 spans 16 amino acids. Germline CDR1 reads MNHEY; CDR2 reads SVGEGT. The trim removed 4 bases at V and 6 bases at J, leaving 13 bases unmatched.

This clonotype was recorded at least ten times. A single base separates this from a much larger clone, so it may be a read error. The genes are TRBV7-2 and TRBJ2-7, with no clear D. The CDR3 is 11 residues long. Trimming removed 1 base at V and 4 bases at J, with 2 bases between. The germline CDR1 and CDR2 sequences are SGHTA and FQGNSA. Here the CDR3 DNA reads TGTGCCAGCAGCTTAGAATACGAGCAGTACTTC. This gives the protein CASSLEYEQYF. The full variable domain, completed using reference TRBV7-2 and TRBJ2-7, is GAGVSQSPSNKVTEKGKDVELRCDPISGHTALYWYRQSLGQGLEFLIYFQGNSAPDKSGLPSDRFSAERTGGSVSTLTIQRTQQEDSAVYLCASSLEYEQYFGPGTRLTVT.

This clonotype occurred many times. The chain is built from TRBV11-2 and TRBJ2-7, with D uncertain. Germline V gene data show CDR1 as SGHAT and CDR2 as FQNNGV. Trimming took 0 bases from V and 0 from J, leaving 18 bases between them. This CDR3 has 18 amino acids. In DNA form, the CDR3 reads TGTGCCAGCAGCTTAGACGGGCTTCGGCTTCTTATCTCCTACGAGCAGTACTTC. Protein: CASSLDGLRLLISYEQYF.

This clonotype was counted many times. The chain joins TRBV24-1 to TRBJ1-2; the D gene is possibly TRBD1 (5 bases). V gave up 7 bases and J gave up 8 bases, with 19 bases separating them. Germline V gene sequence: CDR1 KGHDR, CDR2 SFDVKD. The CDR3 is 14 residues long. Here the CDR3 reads CATSGPGGLSGYTF. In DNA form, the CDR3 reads TGTGCCACCAGCGGGCCCGGGGGGTTAAGCGGCTACACCTTC.

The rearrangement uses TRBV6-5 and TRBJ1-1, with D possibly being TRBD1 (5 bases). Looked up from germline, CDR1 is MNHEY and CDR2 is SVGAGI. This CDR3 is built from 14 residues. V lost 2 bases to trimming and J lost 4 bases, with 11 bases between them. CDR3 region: CASSYRGSLTEAFF. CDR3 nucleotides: TGTGCCAGCAGTTACAGGGGATCCCTCACTGAAGCTTTCTTT.

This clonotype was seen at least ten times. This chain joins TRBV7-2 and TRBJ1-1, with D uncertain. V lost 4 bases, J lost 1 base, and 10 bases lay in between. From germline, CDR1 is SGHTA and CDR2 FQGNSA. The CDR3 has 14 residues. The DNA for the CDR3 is TGTGCCAGCAGCTCGACAAACTCGAACACTGAAGCTTTCTTT. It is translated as CASSSTNSNTEAFF.

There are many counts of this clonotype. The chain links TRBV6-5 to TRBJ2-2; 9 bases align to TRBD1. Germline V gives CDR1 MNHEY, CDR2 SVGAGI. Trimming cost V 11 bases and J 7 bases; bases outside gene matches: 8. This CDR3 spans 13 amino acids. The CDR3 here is CAGGTGKGGELFF. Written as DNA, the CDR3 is TGTGCCGGTGGGACAGGGAAGGGCGGGGAGCTGTTTTTT.

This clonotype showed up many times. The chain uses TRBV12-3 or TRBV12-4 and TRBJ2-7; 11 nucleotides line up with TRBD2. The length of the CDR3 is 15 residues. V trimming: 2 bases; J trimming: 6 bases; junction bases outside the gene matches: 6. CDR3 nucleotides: TGTGCCAGCAGTTTAAGGGTGACTAGCGGGACCGAGCAGTACTTC. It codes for CASSLRVTSGTEQYF.

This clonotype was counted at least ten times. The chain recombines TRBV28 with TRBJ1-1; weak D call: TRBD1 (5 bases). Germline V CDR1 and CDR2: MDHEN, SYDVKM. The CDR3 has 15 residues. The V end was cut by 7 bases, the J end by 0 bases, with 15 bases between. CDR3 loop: CASNDRADLNTEAFF. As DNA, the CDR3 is TGTGCCAGCAACGACAGAGCGGACCTGAACACTGAAGCTTTCTTT.

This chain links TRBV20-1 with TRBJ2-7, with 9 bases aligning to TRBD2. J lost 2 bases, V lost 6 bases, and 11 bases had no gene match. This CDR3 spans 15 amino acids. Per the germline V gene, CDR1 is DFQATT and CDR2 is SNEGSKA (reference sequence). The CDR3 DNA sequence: TGCAGTGCGGGGGGGCTAGCGGGGCCCCCCTACGAGCAGTACTTC. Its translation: CSAGGLAGPPYEQYF.

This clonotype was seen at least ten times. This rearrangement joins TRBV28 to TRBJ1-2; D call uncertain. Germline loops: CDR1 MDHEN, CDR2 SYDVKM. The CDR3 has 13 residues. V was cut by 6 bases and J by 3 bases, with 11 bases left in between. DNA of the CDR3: TGTGCCAGCAGACCACCCGGGGACTATGGCTACACCTTC. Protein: CASRPPGDYGYTF.

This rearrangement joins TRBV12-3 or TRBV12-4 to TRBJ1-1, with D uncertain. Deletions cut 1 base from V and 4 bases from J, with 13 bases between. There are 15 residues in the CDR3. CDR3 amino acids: CASSLVFSLGTEAFF. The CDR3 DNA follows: TGTGCCAGCAGTTTAGTCTTTTCACTAGGCACTGAAGCTTTCTTT.

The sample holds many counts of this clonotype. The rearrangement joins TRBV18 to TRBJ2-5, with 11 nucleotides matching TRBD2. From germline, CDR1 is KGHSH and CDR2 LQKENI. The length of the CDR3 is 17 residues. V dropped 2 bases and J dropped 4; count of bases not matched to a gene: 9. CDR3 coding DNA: TGTGCCAGCTCACCATTGGGCCTAGCGGGAGGCCGAGAGACCCAGTACTTC. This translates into CASSPLGLAGGRETQYF.

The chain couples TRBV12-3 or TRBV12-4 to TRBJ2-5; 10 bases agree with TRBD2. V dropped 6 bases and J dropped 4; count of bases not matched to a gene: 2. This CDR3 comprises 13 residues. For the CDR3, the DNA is TGTGCCAGCAGCCAGCGGGGGGGAGAGACCCAGTACTTC. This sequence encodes CASSQRGGETQYF.

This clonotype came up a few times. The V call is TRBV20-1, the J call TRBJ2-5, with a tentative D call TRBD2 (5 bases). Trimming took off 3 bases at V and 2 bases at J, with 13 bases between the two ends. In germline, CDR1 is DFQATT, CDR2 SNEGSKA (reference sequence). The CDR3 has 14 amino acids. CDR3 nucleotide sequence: TGCAGTGCTAGGGGGATCGGACTTCAAGAGACCCAGTACTTC. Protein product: CSARGIGLQETQYF.